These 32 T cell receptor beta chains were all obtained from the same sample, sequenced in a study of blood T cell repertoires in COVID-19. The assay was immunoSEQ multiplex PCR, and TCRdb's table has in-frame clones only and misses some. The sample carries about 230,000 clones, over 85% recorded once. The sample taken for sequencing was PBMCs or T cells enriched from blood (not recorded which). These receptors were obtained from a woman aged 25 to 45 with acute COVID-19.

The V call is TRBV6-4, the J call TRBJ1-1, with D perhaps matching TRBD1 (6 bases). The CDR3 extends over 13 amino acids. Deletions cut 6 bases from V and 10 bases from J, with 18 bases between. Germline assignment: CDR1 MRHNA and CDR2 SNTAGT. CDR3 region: CASSPRGSSPAFF. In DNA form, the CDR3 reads TGTGCCAGCAGCCCCAGGGGCTCCTCCCCAGCTTTCTTT.

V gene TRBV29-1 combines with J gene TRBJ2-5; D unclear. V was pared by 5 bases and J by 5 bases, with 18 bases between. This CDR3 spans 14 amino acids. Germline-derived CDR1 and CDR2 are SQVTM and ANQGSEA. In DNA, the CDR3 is TGCAGCGTTAGTAACCGGTTTCCGAGGGAGACCCAGTACTTC. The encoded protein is CSVSNRFPRETQYF.

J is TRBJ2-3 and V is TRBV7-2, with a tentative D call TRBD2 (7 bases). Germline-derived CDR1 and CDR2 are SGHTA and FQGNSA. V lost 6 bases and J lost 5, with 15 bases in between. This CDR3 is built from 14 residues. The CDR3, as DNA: TGTGCCAGCAGTTCGGGGGGCCGGGGAGATACGCAGTATTTT. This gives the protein CASSSGGRGDTQYF.

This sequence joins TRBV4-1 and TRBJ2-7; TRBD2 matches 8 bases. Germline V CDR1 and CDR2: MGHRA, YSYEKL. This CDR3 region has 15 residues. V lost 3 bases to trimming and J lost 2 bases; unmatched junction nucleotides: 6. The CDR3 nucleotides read TGCGCCAGCAGCCACGCGGGGGGTGAACCCTACGAGCAGTACTTC. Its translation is CASSHAGGEPYEQYF.

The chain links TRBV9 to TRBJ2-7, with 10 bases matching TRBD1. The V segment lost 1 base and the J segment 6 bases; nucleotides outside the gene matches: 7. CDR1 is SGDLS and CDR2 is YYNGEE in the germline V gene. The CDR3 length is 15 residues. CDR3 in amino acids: CASSVFSGQGSEQYF. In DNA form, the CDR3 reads TGTGCCAGCAGCGTATTCTCGGGACAGGGGTCCGAGCAGTACTTC.

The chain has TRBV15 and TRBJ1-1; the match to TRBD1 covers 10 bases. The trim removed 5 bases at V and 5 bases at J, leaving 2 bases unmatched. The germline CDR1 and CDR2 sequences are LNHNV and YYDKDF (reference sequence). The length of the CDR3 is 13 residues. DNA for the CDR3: TGTGCCACCAGCCGGACAGGGGGGACTGAAGCTTTCTTT. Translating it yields CATSRTGGTEAFF.

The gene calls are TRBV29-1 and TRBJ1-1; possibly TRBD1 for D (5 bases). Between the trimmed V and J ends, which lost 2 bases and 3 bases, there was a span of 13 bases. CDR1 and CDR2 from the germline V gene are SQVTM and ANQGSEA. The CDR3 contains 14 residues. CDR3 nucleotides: TGCAGCGTTGAATATGTGGGGCAGGACACTGAAGCTTTCTTT. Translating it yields CSVEYVGQDTEAFF. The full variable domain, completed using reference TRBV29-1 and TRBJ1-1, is SAVISQKPSRDICQRGTSLTIQCQVDSQVTMMFWYRQQPGQSLTLIATANQGSEATYESGFVIDKFPISRPNLTFSTLTVSNMSPEDSSIYLCSVEYVGQDTEAFFGQGTRLTVV.

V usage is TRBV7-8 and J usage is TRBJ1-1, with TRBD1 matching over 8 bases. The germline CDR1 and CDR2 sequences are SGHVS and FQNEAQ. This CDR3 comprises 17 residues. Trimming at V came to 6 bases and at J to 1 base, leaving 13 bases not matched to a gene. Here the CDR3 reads CASSQQGGKRSNTEAFF. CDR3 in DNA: TGTGCCAGCAGTCAACAGGGGGGTAAGAGATCGAACACTGAAGCTTTCTTT.

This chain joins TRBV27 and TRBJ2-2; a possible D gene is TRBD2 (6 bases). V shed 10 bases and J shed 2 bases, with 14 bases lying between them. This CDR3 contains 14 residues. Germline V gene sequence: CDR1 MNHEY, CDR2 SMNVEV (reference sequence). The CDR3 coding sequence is TGTGCCACGGGGGTCAGCTATAACACCGGGGAGCTGTTTTTT. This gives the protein CATGVSYNTGELFF.

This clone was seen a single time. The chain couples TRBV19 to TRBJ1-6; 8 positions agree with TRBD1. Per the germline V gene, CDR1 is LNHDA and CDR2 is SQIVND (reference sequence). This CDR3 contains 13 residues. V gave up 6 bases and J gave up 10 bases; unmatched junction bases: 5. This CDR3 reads CASRDREQSPLHF. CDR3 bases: TGTGCCAGTAGGGACAGGGAACAATCACCCCTCCACTTT.

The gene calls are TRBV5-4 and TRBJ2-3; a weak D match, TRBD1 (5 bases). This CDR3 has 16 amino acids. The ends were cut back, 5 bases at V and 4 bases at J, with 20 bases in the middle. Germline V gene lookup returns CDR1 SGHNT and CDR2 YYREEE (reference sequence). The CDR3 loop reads CASRWGWQGSSDTQYF. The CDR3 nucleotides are TGTGCCAGCAGATGGGGATGGCAGGGTTCGTCAGATACGCAGTATTTT. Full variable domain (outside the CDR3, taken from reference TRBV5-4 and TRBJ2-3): ETGVTQSPTHLIKTRGQQVTLRCSSQSGHNTVSWYQQALGQGPQFIFQYYREEENGRGNFPPRFSGLQFPNYSSELNVNALELDDSALYLCASRWGWQGSSDTQYFGPGTRLTVL.

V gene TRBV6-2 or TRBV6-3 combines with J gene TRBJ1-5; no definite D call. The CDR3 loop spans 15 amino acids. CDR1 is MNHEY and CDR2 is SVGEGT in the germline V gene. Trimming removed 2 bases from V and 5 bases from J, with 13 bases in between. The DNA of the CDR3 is TGTGCCAGCAGTTACCCGGGTTGGTACTATCAGCCCCAGCATTTT. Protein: CASSYPGWYYQPQHF.

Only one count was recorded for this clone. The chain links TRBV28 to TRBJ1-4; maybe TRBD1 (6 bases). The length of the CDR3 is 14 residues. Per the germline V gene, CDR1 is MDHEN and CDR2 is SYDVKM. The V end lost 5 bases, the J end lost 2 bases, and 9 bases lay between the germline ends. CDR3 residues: CASSAGATNEKLFF. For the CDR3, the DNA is TGTGCCAGCAGTGCGGGGGCGACTAATGAAAAACTGTTTTTT.

This chain's CDR3 is CASSFRTAYMNTEAFF. DNA of the CDR3: TGTGCCAGCAGCTTCCGGACAGCTTACATGAACACTGAAGCTTTCTTT. The gene calls are TRBV7-9 and TRBJ1-1, with D possibly matching TRBD1 (6 bases). V lost 3 bases to trimming and J lost 0 bases, with 14 bases between them. The CDR3 runs to 16 residues. Per the germline V gene, CDR1 is SEHNR and CDR2 is FQNEAQ (reference sequence). Variable domain in full (rest from reference TRBV7-9 and TRBJ1-1): DTGVSQNPRHKITKRGQNVTFRCDPISEHNRLYWYRQTLGQGPEFLTYFQNEAQLEKSRLLSDRFSAERPKGSFSTLEIQRTEQGDSAMYLCASSFRTAYMNTEAFFGQGTRLTVV.

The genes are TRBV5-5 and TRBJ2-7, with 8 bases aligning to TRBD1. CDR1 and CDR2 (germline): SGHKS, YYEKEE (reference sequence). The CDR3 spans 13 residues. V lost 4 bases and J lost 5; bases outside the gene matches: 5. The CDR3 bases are TGTGCCAGCAGCCGGACAGGGTCCCACGAGCAGTACTTC. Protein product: CASSRTGSHEQYF.

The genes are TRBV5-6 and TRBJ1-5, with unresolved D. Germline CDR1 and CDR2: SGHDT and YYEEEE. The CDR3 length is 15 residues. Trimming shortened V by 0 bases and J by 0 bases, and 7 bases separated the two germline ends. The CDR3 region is CASSLGSDSNQPQHF. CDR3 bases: TGTGCCAGCAGCTTGGGGAGCGATAGCAATCAGCCCCAGCATTTT.

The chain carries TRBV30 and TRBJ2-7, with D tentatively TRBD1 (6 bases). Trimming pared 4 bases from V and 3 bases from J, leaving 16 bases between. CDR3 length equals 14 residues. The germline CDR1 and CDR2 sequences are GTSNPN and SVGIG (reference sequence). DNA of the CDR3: TGTGCCTGGAAAAAGGCGCAGGGGCGCTACGAGCAGTACTTC. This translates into CAWKKAQGRYEQYF.

The CDR3 loop reads CASRDRVWGTDTQYF. The DNA for the CDR3 is TGTGCCAGTAGGGACAGGGTTTGGGGCACAGATACGCAGTATTTT. This rearrangement joins TRBV19 to TRBJ2-3; 8 bases match TRBD1. The ends lost 6 bases at V and 1 base at J; junction bases unmatched: 6. In germline, CDR1 is LNHDA, CDR2 SQIVND (reference sequence). CDR3 length equals 15 residues.

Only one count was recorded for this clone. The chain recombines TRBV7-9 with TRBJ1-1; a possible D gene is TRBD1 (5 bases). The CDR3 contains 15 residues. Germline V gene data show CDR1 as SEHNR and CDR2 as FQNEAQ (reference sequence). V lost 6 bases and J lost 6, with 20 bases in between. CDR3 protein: CASRPAGGKEPEAFF. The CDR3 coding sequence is TGTGCCAGCAGGCCCGCCGGGGGGAAAGAGCCTGAAGCTTTCTTT. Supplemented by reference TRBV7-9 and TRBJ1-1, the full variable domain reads DTGVSQNPRHKITKRGQNVTFRCDPISEHNRLYWYRQTLGQGPEFLTYFQNEAQLEKSRLLSDRFSAERPKGSFSTLEIQRTEQGDSAMYLCASRPAGGKEPEAFFGQGTRLTVV.

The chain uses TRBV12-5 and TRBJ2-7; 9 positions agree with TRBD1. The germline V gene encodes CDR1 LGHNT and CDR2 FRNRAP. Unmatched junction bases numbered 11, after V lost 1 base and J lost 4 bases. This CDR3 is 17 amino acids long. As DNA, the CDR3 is TGTGCTAGTGGTTTGGCACCGGGACAGGGAATGGAATACGAGCAGTACTTC. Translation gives CASGLAPGQGMEYEQYF.

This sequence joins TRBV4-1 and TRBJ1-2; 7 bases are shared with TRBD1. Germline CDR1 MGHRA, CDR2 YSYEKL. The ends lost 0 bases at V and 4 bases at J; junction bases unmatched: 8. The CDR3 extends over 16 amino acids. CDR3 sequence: CASSQDRTGGGYGYTF. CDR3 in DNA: TGCGCCAGCAGCCAAGATCGGACAGGTGGGGGCTATGGCTACACCTTC.

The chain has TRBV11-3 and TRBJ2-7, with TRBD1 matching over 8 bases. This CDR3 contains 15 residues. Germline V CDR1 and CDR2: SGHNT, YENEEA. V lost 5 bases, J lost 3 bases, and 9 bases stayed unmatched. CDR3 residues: CASSKRTGSGYEQYF. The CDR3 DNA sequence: TGTGCCAGCAGCAAAAGGACAGGGTCGGGCTACGAGCAGTACTTC.

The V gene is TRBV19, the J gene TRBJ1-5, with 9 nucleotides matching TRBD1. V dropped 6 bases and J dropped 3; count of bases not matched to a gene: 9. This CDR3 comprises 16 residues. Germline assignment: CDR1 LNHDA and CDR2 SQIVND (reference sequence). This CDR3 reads CASSPLQGAINQPQHF. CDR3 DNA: TGTGCCAGTAGCCCTCTACAGGGGGCTATCAATCAGCCCCAGCATTTT.

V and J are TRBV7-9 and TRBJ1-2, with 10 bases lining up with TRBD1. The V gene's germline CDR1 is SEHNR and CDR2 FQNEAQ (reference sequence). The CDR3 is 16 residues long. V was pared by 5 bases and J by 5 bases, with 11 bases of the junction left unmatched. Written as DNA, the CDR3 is TGTGCCAGCAGCCCATCGACAGGGGGCGCCAGATATGGCTACACCTTC. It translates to CASSPSTGGARYGYTF.

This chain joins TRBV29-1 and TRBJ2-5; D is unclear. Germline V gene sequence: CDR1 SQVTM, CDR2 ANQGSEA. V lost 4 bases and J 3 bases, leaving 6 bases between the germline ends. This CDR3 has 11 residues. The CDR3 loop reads CSVGYEETQYF. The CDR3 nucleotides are TGCAGCGTTGGTTATGAAGAGACCCAGTACTTC.

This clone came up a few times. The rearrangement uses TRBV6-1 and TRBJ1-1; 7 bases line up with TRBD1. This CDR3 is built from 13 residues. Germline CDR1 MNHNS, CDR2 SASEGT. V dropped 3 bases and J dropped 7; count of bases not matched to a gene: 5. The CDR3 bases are TGTGCCAGCAGTGACAGGGGGAGCGATGAAGCTTTCTTT. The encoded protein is CASSDRGSDEAFF.

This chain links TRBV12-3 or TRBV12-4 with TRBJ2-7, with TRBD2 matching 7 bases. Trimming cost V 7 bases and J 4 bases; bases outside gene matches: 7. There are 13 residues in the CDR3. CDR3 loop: CASMAGEGYEQYF. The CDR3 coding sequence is TGTGCCAGCATGGCGGGGGAAGGGTACGAGCAGTACTTC.

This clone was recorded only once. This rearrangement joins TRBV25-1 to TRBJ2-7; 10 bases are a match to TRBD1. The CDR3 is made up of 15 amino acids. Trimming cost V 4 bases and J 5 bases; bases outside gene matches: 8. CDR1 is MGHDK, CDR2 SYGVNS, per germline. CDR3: CASSGSGTGENEQYF. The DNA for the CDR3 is TGTGCCAGCAGTGGATCCGGGACAGGGGAGAACGAGCAGTACTTC.

The CDR3 coding sequence is TGTGCCTGGTCACGGGGAGGGCCCTCCGAGCAGTACTTC. This sequence encodes CAWSRGGPSEQYF. This sequence joins TRBV30 and TRBJ2-7; TRBD2 matches 7 bases. This CDR3 contains 13 residues. Germline V gene sequence: CDR1 GTSNPN, CDR2 SVGIG (reference sequence). V lost 5 bases, J lost 6 bases, and 10 bases stayed unmatched.

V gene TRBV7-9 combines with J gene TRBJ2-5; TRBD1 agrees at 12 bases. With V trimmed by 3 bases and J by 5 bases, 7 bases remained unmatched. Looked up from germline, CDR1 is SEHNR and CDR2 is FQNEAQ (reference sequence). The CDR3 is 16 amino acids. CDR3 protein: CASSFRDRGLEETQYF. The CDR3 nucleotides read TGTGCCAGCAGCTTCCGGGACAGGGGGCTCGAGGAGACCCAGTACTTC.

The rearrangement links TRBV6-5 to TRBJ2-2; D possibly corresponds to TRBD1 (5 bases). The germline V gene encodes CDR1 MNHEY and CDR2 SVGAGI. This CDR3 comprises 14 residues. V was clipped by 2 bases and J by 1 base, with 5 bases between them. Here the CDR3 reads CASSYQGNTGELFF. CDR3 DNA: TGTGCCAGCAGTTACCAGGGGAACACCGGGGAGCTGTTTTTT.

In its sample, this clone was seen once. CDR3 amino acids: CASSERIAGGKETQYF. The CDR3, as DNA: TGTGCCAGCAGTGAAAGGATAGCGGGGGGGAAAGAGACCCAGTACTTC. V and J are TRBV2 and TRBJ2-5, with TRBD2 matching 11 bases. Trimming removed 2 bases from V and 3 bases from J; junction bases left unmatched: 5. Germline CDR1 is SNHLY and CDR2 is FYNNEI. The CDR3 runs 16 residues.